A single sample is the source of the 18 T cell receptor beta chains below, sequenced in a study of cytomegalovirus exposure and HLA in healthy donors. Vbeta (60) and Jbeta (13) primers were used in the PCR. TCRdb's table, derived via immunoSEQ multiplex PCR, lists solely in-frame clones and lacks some. The table records a few hundred thousand clones, over 75% of them present only once. The specimen sequenced was PBMCs. The receptors derive from a girl aged 2 to 10 in good health and CMV-seronegative.

CDR3 amino acids: CSALRTSGYTF. The CDR3 DNA is TGCAGTGCTCTACGGACTTCTGGCTACACCTTC. The chain combines TRBV20-1 with TRBJ1-2; D not resolved. Germline V gene lookup returns CDR1 DFQATT and CDR2 SNEGSKA (reference sequence). This CDR3 is built from 11 residues. Between the trimmed V and J ends, which lost 5 bases and 7 bases, there was a span of 11 bases.

Concerning this clone: In the same sample, other DNA sequences code for this CDR3. The V call is TRBV11-3, the J call TRBJ2-7; D is undetermined. The germline V and J ends were trimmed by 1 base and 1 base, with 5 bases remaining between them. The CDR3 totals 13 residues. Germline loops: CDR1 SGHNT, CDR2 YENEEA. CDR3 protein: CASSLGQSYEQYF. The CDR3 DNA sequence: TGTGCCAGCAGCTTAGGCCAGTCCTACGAGCAGTACTTC.

The V gene is TRBV7-6, the J gene TRBJ2-5; D is uncertain. The closer fit of TRBJ2-7 to the DNA end suggests the J call may be wrong. CDR3 length: 16 amino acids. CDR1 SGHVS and CDR2 FNYEAQ come from the germline V gene. The CDR3 DNA sequence: TGTGCCAGCAGCTTAACGGCGACGGAGAGCTCCTACGAGCAGTACTTC. Amino acid sequence: CASSLTATESSYEQYF.

This chain links TRBV19 with TRBJ1-1; possibly TRBD1 for D (5 bases). Trimming cost V 7 bases and J 5 bases, with 17 bases left between them. The CDR3 totals 14 residues. Germline V gene lookup returns CDR1 LNHDA and CDR2 SQIVND (reference sequence). Written as DNA, the CDR3 is TGTGCCAGTACCCGCGGGGGAACGGGAACTGAAGCTTTCTTT. As protein: CASTRGGTGTEAFF.

The chain has TRBV4-1 and TRBJ1-2; TRBD1 might be the D (6 bases). The CDR3 has 14 residues. In germline, CDR1 is MGHRA, CDR2 YSYEKL. Trimming pared 2 bases from V and 3 bases from J, leaving 10 bases between. The CDR3 is CASSQPDSHYGYTF. The CDR3 DNA reads as TGCGCCAGCAGCCAACCGGACAGCCACTATGGCTACACCTTC.

The sample holds a few counts of this clone. J is TRBJ2-7 and V is TRBV18; D may be TRBD1 (5 bases). The germline V gene has CDR1 KGHSH and CDR2 LQKENI. V shed 4 bases and J shed 1 base, with 14 bases lying between them. The CDR3 is 15 amino acids. Written as DNA, the CDR3 is TGTGCCAGCTCACTAACCCATGACAGTTCCTACGAGCAGTACTTC. It yields the protein CASSLTHDSSYEQYF.

The chain uses TRBV5-4 and TRBJ2-7; D call uncertain. With 4 bases removed from V and 0 bases from J, the gap between germline ends came to 17 bases. In germline, CDR1 is SGHNT, CDR2 YYREEE (reference sequence). CDR3 length equals 16 residues. The CDR3 is CASSQSARRNSYEQYF. CDR3 coding DNA: TGTGCCAGCAGCCAGAGCGCGCGGAGAAACTCCTACGAGCAGTACTTC.

This rearrangement joins TRBV4-1 to TRBJ2-1, with D possibly matching TRBD1 (5 bases). The CDR3 contains 17 residues. The V gene lost 2 bases and the J gene lost 5 bases, with 19 bases spanning the gap. Germline CDR1 MGHRA, CDR2 YSYEKL. The CDR3 region has the DNA TGCGCCAGCAGCCAAAGTAGTCTAGGAACAGGACACAATGAGCAGTTCTTC. Protein product: CASSQSSLGTGHNEQFF.

This chain uses TRBV29-1 with TRBJ2-7; unclear D gene. The CDR3 consists of 13 residues. V shed 3 bases and J shed 2 bases, with 11 bases lying between them. In germline, CDR1 is SQVTM, CDR2 ANQGSEA. CDR3 amino acids: CSVEAAVTYEQYF. The CDR3 DNA sequence: TGCAGCGTTGAGGCGGCAGTGACCTACGAGCAGTACTTC.

This chain joins TRBV27 and TRBJ1-2, with TRBD1 matching over 7 bases. CDR3 size: 14 residues. V trimming: 3 bases; J trimming: 7 bases; junction bases outside the gene matches: 8. Germline CDR1 reads MNHEY; CDR2 reads SMNVEV (reference sequence). CDR3 residues: CASSFRGHWSGYTF. In nucleotides, the CDR3 is TGTGCCAGCAGTTTTAGGGGGCATTGGTCTGGCTACACCTTC.

The rearrangement uses TRBV11-2 and TRBJ2-2, with D tentatively TRBD2 (5 bases). The germline V gene encodes CDR1 SGHAT and CDR2 FQNNGV. Trimming stripped 3 bases from V and 2 bases from J, with 7 bases between. The CDR3 spans 14 residues. The CDR3 region has the DNA TGTGCCAGCAGCTTCGGGGTAAACACCGGGGAGCTGTTTTTT. Its protein product is CASSFGVNTGELFF.

This chain uses TRBV9 with TRBJ2-1; D is possibly TRBD2 (7 bases). The germline V gene has CDR1 SGDLS and CDR2 YYNGEE. The V and J ends lost 4 bases and 6 bases respectively, with 17 bases between them. CDR3 length: 15 residues. The CDR3 coding sequence is TGTGCCAGCAGCCTATGGGAGGGGGGGGTCAATGAGCAGTTCTTC. Its protein product is CASSLWEGGVNEQFF.

The rearrangement links TRBV30 to TRBJ2-7; 13 bases agree with TRBD2. Germline lookup yields CDR1 GTSNPN and CDR2 SVGIG (reference sequence). The J segment lost 4 bases and the V segment lost 0 bases, leaving 3 bases of the junction unmatched. This CDR3 spans 15 amino acids. CDR3 bases: TGTGCCTGGAGTGTGACTAGCGGGAGGCAATACGAGCAGTACTTC. This gives the protein CAWSVTSGRQYEQYF.

A single count supports this clone. The gene calls are TRBV10-3 and TRBJ1-2; D is uncertain. This CDR3 is 14 amino acids long. The ends were cut back, 2 bases at V and 4 bases at J, with 11 bases in the middle. Germline values: CDR1 ENHRY, CDR2 SYGVKD. The CDR3 DNA sequence: TGTGCCATCAGTGAGCGGGAAGTCGCCTATGGCTACACCTTC. Translation gives CAISEREVAYGYTF.

This chain connects TRBV15 to TRBJ2-7; 8 nucleotides agree with TRBD2. Germline CDR1 is LNHNV and CDR2 is YYDKDF (reference sequence). The CDR3 consists of 15 residues. V was clipped by 0 bases and J by 9 bases; unmatched bases: 10. In nucleotides, the CDR3 is TGTGCCACCAGCAGAGATTATACGGGGGGGCCCGGGCAGTACTTC. Its translation is CATSRDYTGGPGQYF. Looking up the rest from reference TRBV15 and TRBJ2-7 gives the full variable domain: DAMVIQNPRYQVTQFGKPVTLSCSQTLNHNVMYWYQQKSSQAPKLLFHYYDKDFNNEADTPDNFQSRRPNTSFCFLDIRSPGLGDTAMYLCATSRDYTGGPGQYFGPGTRLTVT.

This rearrangement joins TRBV6-1 to TRBJ2-4, with D perhaps TRBD2 (6 bases). Germline V CDR1 and CDR2: MNHNS, SASEGT. Trimming took off 5 bases at V and 6 bases at J, with 8 bases between the two ends. The CDR3 contains 12 residues. CDR3 sequence: CASSRLGNIQYF. CDR3 sequence (DNA): TGTGCCAGCAGTCGACTAGGAAACATTCAGTACTTC.

V usage is TRBV25-1 and J usage is TRBJ1-4; 9 bases fit TRBD1. CDR1 is MGHDK and CDR2 is SYGVNS in the germline V gene. V dropped 4 bases and J dropped 6; count of bases not matched to a gene: 6. There are 15 residues in the CDR3. CDR3 nucleotide sequence: TGTGCCAGCAGTGTATTCCGGGACAGGGATGAAAAACTGTTTTTT. Amino acid sequence: CASSVFRDRDEKLFF.

The genes are TRBV7-2 and TRBJ2-6; D not resolved. V was pared by 5 bases and J by 5 bases, with 13 bases between. Germline V gene lookup returns CDR1 SGHTA and CDR2 FQGNSA. There are 15 residues in the CDR3. The CDR3 region has the DNA TGTGCCAGCAGCCCAAACCAAGACAGGGCCAACGTCCTGACTTTC. The encoded protein is CASSPNQDRANVLTF.